This T cell receptor (beta chain) was observed in a study of CD8 T cells in ankylosing spondylitis. Study results and limitations: Apparently characteristic of ankylosing spondylitis blood was a TCR beta motif (eight highly homologous variants). Within matched ankylosing spondylitis synovial fluid, disease-linked clones were reportedly significantly enriched.

TCRdb re-derived calls from the 5' RACE reads in MiXCR, one entry per CDR3 protein. The sample has some 840,000 distinct CDR3 sequences, over 9.5% seen once. About this clonotype: Its antigen remains unknown. Germline is not matched at one junction end, which may reflect a read error.

This CDR3 region has 15 residues. This TCR was sampled from a male donor with ankylosing spondylitis. The chain recombines TRBV12-3 or TRBV12-4 with TRBJ2-2, with TRBD2 as a possible D gene (6 bases). What was sequenced was blood, either unsorted or a sorted T cell fraction (not recorded which). Written as DNA, the CDR3 is TGTGCCAGCAGTTTCGGGGCGGGGAACACCGGGCAGCTGTTTTTT. As protein: CASSFGAGNTGQLFF.